This record concerns one T cell receptor beta chain sequence. Its antigen is not known. The method was immunoSEQ multiplex PCR; TCRdb's version includes in-frame clones alone and lacks a portion of them. The sample has some 70,000 clones; 88% are singletons. These data come from a study of siplizumab effects on memory and regulatory T cells. Overall study findings and caveats: No naive or memory phenotype could be assigned to roughly 75-95% of proliferating clones. Whether the proliferating Tregs (from siplizumab cultures) were suppressive was not confirmed. Naive T cells were seemingly more diverse than memory cells, and major contributions to the alloresponse seemed to be made by them. Siplizumab brought about a significant reduction in alloreactive sequences traceable to unstimulated CD4+ memory cells.

Between the trimmed V and J ends, which lost 3 bases and 3 bases, there was a span of 21 bases. The germline V gene encodes CDR1 SGHTA and CDR2 FQGNSA. The CDR3 runs 17 residues. The receptor's source is a human donor in good health. What was sequenced was Tregs sorted from blood. The chain combines TRBV7-2 with TRBJ2-7; possibly TRBD2 for D (5 bases). The CDR3 reads CASSFRPAGGDFYEQYF. In nucleotides, the CDR3 is TGTGCCAGCAGCTTTCGGCCCGCAGGAGGAGACTTCTACGAGCAGTACTTC.